Sequencing of this TCR beta chain was carried out in a study of TIL therapy for anti-PD-1-resistant metastatic lung cancer. Turning to the study itself: Median patient age was approximately 58, ranging about 35-80 years. Findings of the study overall: Treatment-naive, never-smoker and oncogene-addicted patients were overrepresented in this highly selected cohort.

This CDR3 is built from 18 residues. Germline V lookup: CDR1 SGHAT, CDR2 FQDESV (reference sequence). With V trimmed by 7 bases and J by 6 bases, 21 bases remained unmatched. The time point is: pre-treatment sample, taken before nivolumab and TIL therapy. Adults with stage 4 NSCLC were enrolled in a phase I trial. A word on this clone: Its antigen is as yet unknown.

This was the immunoSEQ v3 assay. Generated by immunoSEQ multiplex PCR, the TCRdb table keeps only in-frame clones and is missing some. Of 16,000 or so clones in the sample, 74% were seen once. This chain links TRBV11-1 with TRBJ1-1; 9 bases align to TRBD1. The specimen was blood, collected at baseline. The clonotype comes from a person aged 25-80 years with non-small cell lung cancer. In DNA form, the CDR3 reads TGTGCCAGCACCCAAACAGGGGGCTGGGTAAGATCGCTAGCTGAAGCTTTCTTT. Translating it yields CASTQTGGWVRSLAEAFF.